This T cell receptor beta chain was identified during a study of shared clonotypes between healthy human individuals. Study as a whole: Used for every donor were three CD4 naive, three CD4 memory, two CD8 naive and one CD8 memory plate.

Some clones are missing from TCRdb's copy, which holds only in-frame ones; the method was immunoSEQ multiplex PCR. The sample has around 2.5 million clones; over 85% are singletons. Sequenced: naive CD4+ T cells from PBMCs. The subset was: CD45RA+ positively selected. The sequence came from a man aged 18 to 29 in good health. Some clones in this sample may be carry-over from other donors' samples.

The CDR3 coding sequence is TGCGCCAGCAGCTCCGTTTACGGAGCGGGAGAAGTAGATACGCAGTATTTT. Translating it yields CASSSVYGAGEVDTQYF. The chain joins TRBV5-1 to TRBJ2-3; 8 bases match TRBD2. Trimming took 3 bases from V and 5 from J; bases not matched to a gene: 14. Germline CDR1 reads SGHRS; CDR2 reads YFSETQ. CDR3 length: 17 residues.